This T cell receptor beta chain was sequenced for a study of control samples from healthy donors and cancer patients (dated by TCRdb to about 2020). To prepare the library, the immunoSEQ multiplex PCR assay was applied. TCRdb took over this immuneACCESS table, retaining in-frame rearrangements with V and J assigned. Such tables are incomplete; in checked studies, under half of the missing clones stem from an unresolved V gene, and the remainder is unexplained. For this sample the table gives fewer than 90,000 clones, of which 94% were detected only once. The top ten constitute more than 5.5% of the sample. This clone was found once. Its specific antigen is unknown. The input lacks base qualities; no much larger clone sits a single base away. Sample: blood. The sequence derives from a woman between 40 and 55 years old in good health.

This receptor has the CDR3 CAWSLHLQETQYF. The nucleotide sequence is given as TGTGCCTGGAGCCTCCACCTTCAAGAGACCCAGTACTTC. The chain is encoded by TRBV30 joined to TRBJ2-5; a confident D gene designation cannot be given. Trimming costs V 3 bases and J 2 bases, and their ends lie 10 bases apart. The CDR3 numbers 13 residues from cysteine through phenylalanine. CDR3 DNA only is kept here, 39 bases in frame from base 1. Via the germline V gene (reference sequence), CDR1 is GTSNPN and CDR2 SVGIG.